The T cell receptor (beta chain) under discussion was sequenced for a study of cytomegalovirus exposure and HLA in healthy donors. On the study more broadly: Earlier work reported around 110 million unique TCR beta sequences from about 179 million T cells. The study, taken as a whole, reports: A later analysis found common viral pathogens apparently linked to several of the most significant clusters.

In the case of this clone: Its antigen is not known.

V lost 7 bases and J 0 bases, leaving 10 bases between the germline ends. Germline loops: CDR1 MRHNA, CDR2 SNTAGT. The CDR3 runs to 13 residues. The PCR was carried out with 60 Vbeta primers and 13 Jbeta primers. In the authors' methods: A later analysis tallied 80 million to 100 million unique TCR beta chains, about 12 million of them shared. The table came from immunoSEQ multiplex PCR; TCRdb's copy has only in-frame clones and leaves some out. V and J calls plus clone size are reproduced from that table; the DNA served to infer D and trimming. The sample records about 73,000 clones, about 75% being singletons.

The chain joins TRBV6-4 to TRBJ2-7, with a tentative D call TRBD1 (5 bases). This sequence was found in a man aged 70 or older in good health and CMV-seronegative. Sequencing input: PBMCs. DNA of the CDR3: TGTGCCAGCATCTATAGGGGCTCCTACGAGCAGTACTTC. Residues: CASIYRGSYEQYF.